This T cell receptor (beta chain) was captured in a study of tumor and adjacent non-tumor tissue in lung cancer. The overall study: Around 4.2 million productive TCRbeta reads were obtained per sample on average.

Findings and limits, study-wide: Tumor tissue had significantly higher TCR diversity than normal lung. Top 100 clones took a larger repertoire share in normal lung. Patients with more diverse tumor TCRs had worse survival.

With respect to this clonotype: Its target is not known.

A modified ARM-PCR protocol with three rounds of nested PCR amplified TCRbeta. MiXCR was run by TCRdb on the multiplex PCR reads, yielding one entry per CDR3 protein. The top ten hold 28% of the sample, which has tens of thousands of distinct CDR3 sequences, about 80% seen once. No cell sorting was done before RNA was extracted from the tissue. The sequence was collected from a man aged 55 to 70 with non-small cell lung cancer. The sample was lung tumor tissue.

This CDR3 is CASRKRMPRFTPVYNEQFF. DNA of the CDR3: TGTGCCAGCAGGAAACGTATGCCCCGGTTTACGCCAGTTTACAATGAGCAGTTCTTC. V gene TRBV11-2 combines with J gene TRBJ2-1; D not resolved. The CDR3 consists of 19 residues. Germline assignment: CDR1 SGHAT and CDR2 FQNNGV. Trimming removed 6 bases from V and 4 bases from J, with 28 bases in between.